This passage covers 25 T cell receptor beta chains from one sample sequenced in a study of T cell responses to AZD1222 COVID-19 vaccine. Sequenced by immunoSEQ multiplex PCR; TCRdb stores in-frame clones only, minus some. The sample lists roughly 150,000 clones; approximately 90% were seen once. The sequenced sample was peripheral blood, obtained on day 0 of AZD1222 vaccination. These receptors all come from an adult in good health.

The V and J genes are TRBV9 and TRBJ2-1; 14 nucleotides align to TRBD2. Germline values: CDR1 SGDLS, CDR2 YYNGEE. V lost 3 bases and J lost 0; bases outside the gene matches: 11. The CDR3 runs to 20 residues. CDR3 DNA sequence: TGTGCCAGCAGCGCTTATGGGACTAGCGGGGGCCAGTTCTCCTACAATGAGCAGTTCTTC. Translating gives CASSAYGTSGGQFSYNEQFF. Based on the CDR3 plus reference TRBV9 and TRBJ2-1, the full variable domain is DSGVTQTPKHLITATGQRVTLRCSPRSGDLSVYWYQQSLDQGLQFLIQYYNGEERAKGNILERFSAQQFPDLHSELNLSSLELGDSALYFCASSAYGTSGGQFSYNEQFFGPGTRLTVL.

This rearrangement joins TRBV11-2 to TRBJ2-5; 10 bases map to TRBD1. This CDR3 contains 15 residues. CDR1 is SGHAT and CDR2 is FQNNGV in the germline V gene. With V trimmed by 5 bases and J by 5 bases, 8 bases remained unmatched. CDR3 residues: CASSPGTGEGETQYF. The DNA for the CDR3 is TGTGCCAGCAGCCCGGGGACAGGGGAAGGGGAGACCCAGTACTTC. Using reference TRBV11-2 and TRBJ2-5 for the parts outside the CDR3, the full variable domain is EAGVAQSPRYKIIEKRQSVAFWCNPISGHATLYWYQQILGQGPKLLIQFQNNGVVDDSQLPKDRFSAERLKGVDSTLKIQPAKLEDSAVYLCASSPGTGEGETQYFGPGTRLLVL.

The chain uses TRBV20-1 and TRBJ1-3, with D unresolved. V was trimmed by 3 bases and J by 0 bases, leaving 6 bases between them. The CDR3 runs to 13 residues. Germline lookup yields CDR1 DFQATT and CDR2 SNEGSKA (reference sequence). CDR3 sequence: CSASQHSGNTIYF. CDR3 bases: TGCAGTGCTAGTCAGCACTCTGGAAACACCATATATTTT.

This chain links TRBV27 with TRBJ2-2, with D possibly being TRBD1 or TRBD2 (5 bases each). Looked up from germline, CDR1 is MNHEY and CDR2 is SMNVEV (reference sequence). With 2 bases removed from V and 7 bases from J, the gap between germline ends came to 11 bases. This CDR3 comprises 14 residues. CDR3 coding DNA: TGTGCCAGCAGTTTAGTGGGGACGGGCGGGGAGCTGTTTTTT. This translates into CASSLVGTGGELFF.

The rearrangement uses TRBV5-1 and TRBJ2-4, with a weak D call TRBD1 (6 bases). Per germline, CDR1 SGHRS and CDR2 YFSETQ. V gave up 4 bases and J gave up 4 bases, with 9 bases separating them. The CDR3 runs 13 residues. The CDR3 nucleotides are TGCGCCAGCAGCATCGACAGGAAAAACATTCAGTACTTC. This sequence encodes CASSIDRKNIQYF.

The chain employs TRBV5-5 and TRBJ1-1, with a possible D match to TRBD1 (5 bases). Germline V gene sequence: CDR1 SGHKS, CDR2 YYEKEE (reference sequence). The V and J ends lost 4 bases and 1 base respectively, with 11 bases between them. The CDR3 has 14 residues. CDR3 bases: TGTGCCAGCAGCCCGGACACGGCGAACACTGAAGCTTTCTTT. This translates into CASSPDTANTEAFF. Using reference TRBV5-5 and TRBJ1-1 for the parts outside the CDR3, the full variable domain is DAGVTQSPTHLIKTRGQQVTLRCSPISGHKSVSWYQQVLGQGPQFIFQYYEKEERGRGNFPDRFSARQFPNYSSELNVNALLLGDSALYLCASSPDTANTEAFFGQGTRLTVV.

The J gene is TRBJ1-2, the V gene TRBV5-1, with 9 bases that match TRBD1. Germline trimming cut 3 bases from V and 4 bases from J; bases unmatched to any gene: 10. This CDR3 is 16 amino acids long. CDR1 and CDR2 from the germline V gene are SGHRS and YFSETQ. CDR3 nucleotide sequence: TGCGCCAGCAGCTCCGCCCGGGACAGGGCGCCCTATGGCTACACCTTC. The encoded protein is CASSSARDRAPYGYTF.

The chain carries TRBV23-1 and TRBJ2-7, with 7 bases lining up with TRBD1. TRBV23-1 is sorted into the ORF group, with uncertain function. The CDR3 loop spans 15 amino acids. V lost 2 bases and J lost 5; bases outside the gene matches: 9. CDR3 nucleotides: TGCGCCAGCAGTCAACAGGGGGTACCTCTGGACGAGCAGTACGTC. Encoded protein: CASSQQGVPLDEQYV.

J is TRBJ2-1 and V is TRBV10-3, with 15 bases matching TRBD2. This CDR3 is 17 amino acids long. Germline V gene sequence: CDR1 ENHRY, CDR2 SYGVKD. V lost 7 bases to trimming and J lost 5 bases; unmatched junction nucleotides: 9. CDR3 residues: CAITRTSGGAANNEQFF. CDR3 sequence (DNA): TGTGCCATCACCAGGACTAGCGGGGGGGCAGCGAACAATGAGCAGTTCTTC.

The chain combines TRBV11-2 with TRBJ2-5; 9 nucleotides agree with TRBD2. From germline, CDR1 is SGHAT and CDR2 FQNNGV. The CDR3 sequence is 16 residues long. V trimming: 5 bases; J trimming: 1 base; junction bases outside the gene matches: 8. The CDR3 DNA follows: TGTGCCAGCAGCCCGGGGACTAGCAGCTTCCAAGAGACCCAGTACTTC. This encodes CASSPGTSSFQETQYF. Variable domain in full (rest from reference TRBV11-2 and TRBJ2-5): EAGVAQSPRYKIIEKRQSVAFWCNPISGHATLYWYQQILGQGPKLLIQFQNNGVVDDSQLPKDRFSAERLKGVDSTLKIQPAKLEDSAVYLCASSPGTSSFQETQYFGPGTRLLVL.

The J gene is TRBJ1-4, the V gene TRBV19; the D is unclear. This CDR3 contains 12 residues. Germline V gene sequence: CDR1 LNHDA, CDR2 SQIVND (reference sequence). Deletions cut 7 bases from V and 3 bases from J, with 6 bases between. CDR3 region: CASTGSNEKLFF. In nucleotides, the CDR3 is TGTGCCAGTACCGGATCTAATGAAAAACTGTTTTTT.

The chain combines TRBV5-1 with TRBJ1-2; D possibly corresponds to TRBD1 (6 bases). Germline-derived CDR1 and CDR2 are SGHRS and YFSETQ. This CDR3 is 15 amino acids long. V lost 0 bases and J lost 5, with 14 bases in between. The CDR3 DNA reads TGCGCCAGCAGCTTGGGGACAGACAGGATTTATGGCTACACCTTC. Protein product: CASSLGTDRIYGYTF.

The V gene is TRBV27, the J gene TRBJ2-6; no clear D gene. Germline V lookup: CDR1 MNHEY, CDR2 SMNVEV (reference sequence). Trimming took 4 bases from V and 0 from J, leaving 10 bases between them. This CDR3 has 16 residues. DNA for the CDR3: TGTGCCAGCAGTTGGGCCGTGGGCTCTGGGGCCAACGTCCTGACTTTC. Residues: CASSWAVGSGANVLTF.

The CDR3 loop is CASTRSQGTNEKLFF. In nucleotides, the CDR3 is TGTGCCAGTACTCGATCACAGGGGACAAATGAAAAACTGTTTTTT. The V call is TRBV2, the J call TRBJ1-4, with 7 bases fitting TRBD1. Germline lookup yields CDR1 SNHLY and CDR2 FYNNEI. This CDR3 spans 15 amino acids. Trimming cost V 9 bases and J 5 bases; bases outside gene matches: 12.

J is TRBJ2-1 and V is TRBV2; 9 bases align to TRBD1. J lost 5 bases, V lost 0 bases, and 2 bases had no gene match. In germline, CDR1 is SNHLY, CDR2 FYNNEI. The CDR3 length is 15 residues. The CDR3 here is CASSEAGTGNNEQFF. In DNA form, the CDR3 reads TGTGCCAGCAGTGAAGCCGGGACAGGGAACAATGAGCAGTTCTTC.

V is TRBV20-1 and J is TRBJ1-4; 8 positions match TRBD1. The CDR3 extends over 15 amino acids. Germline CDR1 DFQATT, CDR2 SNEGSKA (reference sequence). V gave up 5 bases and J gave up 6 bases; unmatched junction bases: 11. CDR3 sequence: CSAGVPGQVHEKLFF. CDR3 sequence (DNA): TGCAGTGCTGGTGTACCGGGACAGGTACATGAAAAACTGTTTTTT.

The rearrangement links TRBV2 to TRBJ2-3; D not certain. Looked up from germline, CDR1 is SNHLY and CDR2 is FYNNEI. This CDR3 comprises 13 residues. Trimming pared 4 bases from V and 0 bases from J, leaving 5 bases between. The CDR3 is CASSADSTDTQYF. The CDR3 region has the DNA TGTGCCAGCAGTGCCGACAGCACAGATACGCAGTATTTT.

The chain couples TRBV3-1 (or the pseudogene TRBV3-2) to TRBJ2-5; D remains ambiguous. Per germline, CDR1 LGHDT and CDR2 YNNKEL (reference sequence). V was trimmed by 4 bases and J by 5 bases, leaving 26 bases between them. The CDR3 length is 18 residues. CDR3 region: CASSRQNVHRTVVETQYF. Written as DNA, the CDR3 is TGTGCCAGCAGCCGCCAGAACGTACACCGGACGGTGGTGGAGACCCAGTACTTC.

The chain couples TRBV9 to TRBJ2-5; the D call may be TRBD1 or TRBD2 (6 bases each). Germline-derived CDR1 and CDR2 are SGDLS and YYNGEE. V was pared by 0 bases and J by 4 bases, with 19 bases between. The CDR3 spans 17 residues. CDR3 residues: CASSVGQAQVGGETQYF. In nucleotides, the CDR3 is TGTGCCAGCAGCGTAGGACAGGCCCAAGTGGGGGGAGAGACCCAGTACTTC.

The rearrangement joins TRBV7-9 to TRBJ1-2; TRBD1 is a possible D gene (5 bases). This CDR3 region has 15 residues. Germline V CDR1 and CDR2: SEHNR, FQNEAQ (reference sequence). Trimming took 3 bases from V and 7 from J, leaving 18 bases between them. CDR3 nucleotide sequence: TGTGCCAGCAGCTTGGGACCGGGATATGGTCGTGGCTACACCTTC. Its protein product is CASSLGPGYGRGYTF.

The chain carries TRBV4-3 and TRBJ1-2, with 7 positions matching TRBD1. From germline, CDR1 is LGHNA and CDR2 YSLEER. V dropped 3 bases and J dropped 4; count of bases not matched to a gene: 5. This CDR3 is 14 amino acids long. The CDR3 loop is CASSQDRDSYGYTF. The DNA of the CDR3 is TGCGCCAGCAGCCAGGATCGGGACAGCTATGGCTACACCTTC.

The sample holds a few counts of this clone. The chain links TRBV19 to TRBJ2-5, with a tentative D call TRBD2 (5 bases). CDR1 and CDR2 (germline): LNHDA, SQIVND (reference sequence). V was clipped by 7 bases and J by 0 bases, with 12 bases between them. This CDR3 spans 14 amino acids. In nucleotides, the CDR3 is TGTGCCAGTAACCCGAGCGGCCACCAAGAGACCCAGTACTTC. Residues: CASNPSGHQETQYF.

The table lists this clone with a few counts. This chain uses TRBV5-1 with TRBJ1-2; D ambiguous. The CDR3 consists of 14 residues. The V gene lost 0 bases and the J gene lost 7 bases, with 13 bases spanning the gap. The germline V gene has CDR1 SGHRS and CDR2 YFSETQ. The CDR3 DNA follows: TGCGCCAGCAGCTTGGAGTCGGACCAGACTGGCTACACCTTC. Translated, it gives CASSLESDQTGYTF.

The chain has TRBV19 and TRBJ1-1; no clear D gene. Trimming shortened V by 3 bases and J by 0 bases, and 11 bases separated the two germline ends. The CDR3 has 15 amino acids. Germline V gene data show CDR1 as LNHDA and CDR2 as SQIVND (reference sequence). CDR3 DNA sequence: TGTGCCAGTAGTATTTGGGAAAGGATGAACACTGAAGCTTTCTTT. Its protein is CASSIWERMNTEAFF. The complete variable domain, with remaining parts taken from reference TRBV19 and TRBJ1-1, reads DGGITQSPKYLFRKEGQNVTLSCEQNLNHDAMYWYRQDPGQGLRLIYYSQIVNDFQKGDIAEGYSVSREKKESFPLTVTSAQKNPTAFYLCASSIWERMNTEAFFGQGTRLTVV.

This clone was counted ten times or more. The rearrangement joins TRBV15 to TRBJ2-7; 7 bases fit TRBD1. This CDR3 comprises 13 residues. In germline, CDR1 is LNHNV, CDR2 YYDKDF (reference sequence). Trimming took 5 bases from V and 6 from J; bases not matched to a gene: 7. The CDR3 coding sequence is TGTGCCACCAGCCCAAAAGACAGGGCCGAGCAGTACTTC. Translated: CATSPKDRAEQYF.